A selection of T cell receptor beta chains follows, all from one sample in a study of radiotherapy plus CTLA-4 blockade in lung cancer. Sequencing was performed with immunoSEQ multiplex PCR; in TCRdb, only in-frame clones are kept and a portion is missing. The repertoire includes some 110,000 clones, about 77% of them detected once, and approximately 5.5% sits in the top ten. The sample here was peripheral blood, taken from a patient treated with radiotherapy plus ipilimumab. All receptors come from a human donor with non-small cell lung cancer who had a partial response to radiotherapy plus ipilimumab. CDR3s include the opening cysteine and the closing phenylalanine or tryptophan. D genes are given only for firm matches. Size tells how often a clone was seen (once, few, many) or the class of an expanded clone, and some rows leave it out.

CDR3nt	CDR3aa	d_gene	abundance	v_gene	j_gene
TGTGCCAGCAGCGTACTGGGACAATATTACAATGAGCAGTTCTTC	CASSVLGQYYNEQFF	-	-	TRBV9	TRBJ2-1
TGCGCCAGCAGCCCAAATACAGGGAACACTGAAGCTTTCTTT	CASSPNTGNTEAFF	-	-	TRBV5-1	TRBJ1-1
TGTGCCAGCAGCCCCGGGAGCGGGAGGGCCGGGGACGGGGAGCTGTTTTTT	CASSPGSGRAGDGELFF	TRBD2	-	TRBV7-8	TRBJ2-2
TGTGCCACCTCGGACAGGACCTATGGCTACACCTTC	CATSDRTYGYTF	TRBD1	few	TRBV15	TRBJ1-2
TGCGCCAGCAGCTTGATCCCAGGGGCTAGTCAGCCCCAGCATTTT	CASSLIPGASQPQHF	-	-	TRBV5-1	TRBJ1-5
TGTGCCAGCAGAACCATAGTGGGGCCCACCGGGGAGCTGTTTTTT	CASRTIVGPTGELFF	-	-	TRBV2	TRBJ2-2
TGTGCCAGCAGCTTGGGGATAGCCCAAGAGACCCAGTACTTC	CASSLGIAQETQYF	-	once	TRBV5-6	TRBJ2-5
TGTGCCAGCTCACCACTCAGCGGGACGATAGATACGCAGTATTTT	CASSPLSGTIDTQYF	TRBD2	-	TRBV18	TRBJ2-3
TGTGCCAGCAGCCCCAAGCGGGAGGGTTCGGGCACAGATACGCAGTATTTT	CASSPKREGSGTDTQYF	TRBD2	-	TRBV27	TRBJ2-3
TGTGCCAGCAGTCAAGGACTAGCGAATACGCAGTATTTT	CASSQGLANTQYF	TRBD2	-	TRBV6-1	TRBJ2-3
TGTGCCATCAGCCAACCCGGGTCTTACGAGCAGTACTTC	CAISQPGSYEQYF	-	-	TRBV10-3	TRBJ2-7
TGTGCCATCAGTGAGGGGGAAGAGGGGAACACTGAAGCTTTCTTT	CAISEGEEGNTEAFF	-	few	TRBV10-3	TRBJ1-1
TGTGCCAGCAGTTACCTTCAGGACAGGGGCGCGCGTGGCTACACCTTC	CASSYLQDRGARGYTF	TRBD1	-	TRBV6-5	TRBJ1-2
TGTGCCACCAGCAGAGACAAGGGCAGGGCTGGGACTGAAGCTTTCTTT	CATSRDKGRAGTEAFF	-	-	TRBV15	TRBJ1-1
TGCGCCAGCAGCGGAGACAGTCCCCTCTATGGCTACACCTTC	CASSGDSPLYGYTF	-	-	TRBV5-1	TRBJ1-2
TGTGCCAGCACGGAAGGGGGCGCTTACGGAAACACCATATATTTT	CASTEGGAYGNTIYF	TRBD1	few	TRBV2	TRBJ1-3
TGTGCCAGCAGCTTCCCCGTTGGTAGCGGGGATACGCAGTATTTT	CASSFPVGSGDTQYF	TRBD2	once	TRBV13	TRBJ2-3
TGTGCCAGCAGGGTGACAGGGGGCTATGGCTACACCTTC	CASRVTGGYGYTF	TRBD1	-	TRBV27	TRBJ1-2
TGCGCCAGCAGCTCCGAGGGACTAGCGGGATACAATGAGCAGTTCTTC	CASSSEGLAGYNEQFF	TRBD2	-	TRBV5-1	TRBJ2-1
TGTGCCAGCAGCTTTCAGGGGCAGGACTATGGCTACACCTTC	CASSFQGQDYGYTF	-	-	TRBV5-4	TRBJ1-2
TGCGCCAGCAGCTCGGGACTAGAACCCTACGAGCAGTACTTC	CASSSGLEPYEQYF	TRBD2	-	TRBV5-1	TRBJ2-7
TGTGCCAGCAAACGGAGACCAACTAATGAAAAACTGTTTTTT	CASKRRPTNEKLFF	-	-	TRBV6-5	TRBJ1-4
TGTGCCAGCGGGGGGGCATACGGGGAGCTGTTTTTT	CASGGAYGELFF	-	-	TRBV5-4	TRBJ2-2
TGTGCCATCAGTGATACCGGGACAGGGAGGGAGAATGAGCAGTTCTTC	CAISDTGTGRENEQFF	TRBD1	-	TRBV10-3	TRBJ2-1
TGTGCCAGCCGGGGGAGTGACGGTGAAAAACTGTTTTTT	CASRGSDGEKLFF	-	-	TRBV6-5	TRBJ1-4
TGTGCCAGCAGTGAAGGCACAGGGGTCACAGATACGCAGTATTTT	CASSEGTGVTDTQYF	TRBD1	-	TRBV6-1	TRBJ2-3
TGCGCCAGCACCAACACAGATACGCAGTATTTT	CASTNTDTQYF	-	few	TRBV5-1	TRBJ2-3
TGTGCCTGGAGTCGGGGTCTTACTGAAGCTTTCTTT	CAWSRGLTEAFF	-	-	TRBV30	TRBJ1-1
TGTGCCAGCAGTAACTTAGCGGGAGCAGGGGAGACCCAGTACTTC	CASSNLAGAGETQYF	TRBD2	-	TRBV27	TRBJ2-5
TGTGCCAGCAGTGACCCACAGGGGGCGAATAACACCTTC	CASSDPQGANNTF	TRBD1	-	TRBV5-4	TRBJ1-2
TGTGCCAGCAGTTACGGGAGGACAGGCAATACTGAAGCTTTCTTT	CASSYGRTGNTEAFF	TRBD1	few	TRBV6-5	TRBJ1-1
TGTGCCAGCTCACCACGTCCGACAGGGGGGAATGAAAAACTGTTTTTT	CASSPRPTGGNEKLFF	TRBD1	-	TRBV18	TRBJ1-4
TGCGCCTCCAGGACAGGGACAAAGGGCACAGATACGCAGTATTTT	CASRTGTKGTDTQYF	TRBD1	-	TRBV5-1	TRBJ2-3
TGTGCCAGCAGTTTATCCCCAGCCTACGAGCAGTACTTC	CASSLSPAYEQYF	-	-	TRBV27	TRBJ2-7
TGCGCCAGCAGCCCCGGACTAGCGGACTTCAATGAGCAGTTCTTC	CASSPGLADFNEQFF	TRBD2	once	TRBV5-1	TRBJ2-1
TGTGCCAGCAGCATTGCCGGGACAGAGAAGTTCTTC	CASSIAGTEKFF	TRBD1	-	TRBV7-2	TRBJ2-1
TGCGCCAGCAGCTGGCGGACAGGGGACTATGGCTACACCTTC	CASSWRTGDYGYTF	TRBD1	once	TRBV5-1	TRBJ1-2